Sequencing of this TCR beta chain was carried out in a study of cytomegalovirus exposure and HLA in healthy donors. CDR3 size: 15 residues. With V trimmed by 5 bases and J by 4 bases, 8 bases remained unmatched. Per the germline V gene, CDR1 is MDHEN and CDR2 is SYDVKM. Primers: 60 Vbeta forward and 13 Jbeta reverse. TCRdb keeps only in-frame clones here, not all; method: immunoSEQ multiplex PCR. Here the sample spans roughly 220,000 clones, around four fifths being singletons. The J gene is TRBJ1-5, the V gene TRBV28; 7 bases match TRBD1. The sample was PBMCs. The clonotype was recovered from a woman aged 40 to 49 in good health and CMV-seronegative. CDR3 residues: CASSQPTGLNQPQHF. CDR3 bases: TGTGCCAGCAGTCAACCGACAGGGCTAAATCAGCCCCAGCATTTT. The variable domain in full, with the rest retrieved from reference TRBV28 and TRBJ1-5, is DVKVTQSSRYLVKRTGEKVFLECVQDMDHENMFWYRQDPGLGLRLIYFSYDVKMKEKGDIPEGYSVSREKKERFSLILESASTNQTSMYLCASSQPTGLNQPQHFGDGTRLSIL.